Shown below are 24 T cell receptor beta chains from a single sample sequenced in a study of early T cells in non-severe SARS-CoV-2 infection. TCRdb called the 5' RACE reads again in MiXCR, with one record for every CDR3 protein. This sample has fewer than 70,000 distinct CDR3 sequences, with roughly 12% found just once. Sequences were obtained from whole blood. These receptors came from an adult who was a healthcare worker with PCR-confirmed SARS-CoV-2 infection or an uninfected control (not recorded which).

This clonotype has at least ten counts. The chain combines TRBV11-2 with TRBJ2-2; no reliable D call. With 4 bases removed from V and 1 base from J, the gap between germline ends came to 7 bases. The CDR3 has 14 residues. From germline, CDR1 is SGHAT and CDR2 FQNNGV. The chain's CDR3 is CASSSMLNTGELFF. For the CDR3, the DNA is TGTGCCAGCAGCTCGATGCTGAACACCGGGGAGCTGTTTTTT.

This clonotype appeared many times. The genes are TRBV20-1 and TRBJ1-1; D is unclear. CDR1 DFQATT and CDR2 SNEGSKA come from the germline V gene (reference sequence). The CDR3 sequence is 15 residues long. The germline V and J ends were trimmed by 3 bases and 2 bases, with 16 bases remaining between them. The CDR3 loop is CSASPPLGKNTEAFF. Here the CDR3 DNA reads TGCAGTGCTAGTCCCCCTCTAGGGAAAAACACTGAAGCTTTCTTT.

In its sample, this clonotype was seen many times. This chain's CDR3 is CASSLVGRYNEQFF. The DNA for the CDR3 is TGTGCCAGCAGCCTGGTAGGCCGGTACAATGAGCAGTTCTTC. This rearrangement joins TRBV11-3 to TRBJ2-1; the D is unclear. With 5 bases removed from V and 4 bases from J, the gap between germline ends came to 12 bases. CDR3 length: 14 residues. Germline V gives CDR1 SGHNT, CDR2 YENEEA.

This sequence joins TRBV10-2 and TRBJ1-1; D is ambiguous. The germline V gene has CDR1 WSHSY and CDR2 SAAADI. The V and J ends lost 3 bases and 4 bases respectively, with 9 bases between them. The CDR3 consists of 13 residues. CDR3 DNA sequence: TGCGCCAGCAGTGAACCACGGTTCACTGAAGCTTTCTTT. Translated, it gives CASSEPRFTEAFF.

This clonotype has just a few counts. The chain employs TRBV10-2 and TRBJ2-5; 16 bases align to TRBD2. The CDR3 extends over 16 amino acids. Per germline, CDR1 WSHSY and CDR2 SAAADI. V dropped 6 bases and J dropped 4; count of bases not matched to a gene: 5. The CDR3 nucleotides read TGCGCCAGCAGGGGGACTAGCGGGAGGGCAGGAGAGACCCAGTACTTC. Its protein product is CASRGTSGRAGETQYF.

This clonotype was recorded many times. This chain connects TRBV10-2 to TRBJ1-5, with unresolved D. V was trimmed by 3 bases and J by 2 bases, leaving 11 bases between them. This CDR3 spans 15 amino acids. Germline CDR1 reads WSHSY; CDR2 reads SAAADI. The CDR3 nucleotides are TGCGCCAGCAGTGATCCCCCCCGAGGCAATCAGCCCCAGCATTTT. Its protein product is CASSDPPRGNQPQHF.

V is TRBV7-9 and J is TRBJ2-3, with 9 bases lining up with TRBD1. The CDR3 covers 15 residues. V was pared by 3 bases and J by 3 bases, with 4 bases of the junction left unmatched. Germline V lookup: CDR1 SEHNR, CDR2 FQNEAQ (reference sequence). CDR3 sequence: CASSFGTGRTDTQYF. Here the CDR3 DNA reads TGTGCCAGCAGCTTTGGGACAGGGAGAACAGATACGCAGTATTTT.

This clonotype was found many times. This chain links TRBV7-9 with TRBJ2-5; D tentatively reads TRBD1 or TRBD2 (5 bases each). The CDR3 covers 13 residues. The V end was cut by 6 bases, the J end by 3 bases, with 11 bases between. Germline CDR1 reads SEHNR; CDR2 reads FQNEAQ (reference sequence). The CDR3 DNA reads TGTGCCAGCAGGCCGCTGGGGGAAGAGACCCAGTACTTC. Translation gives CASRPLGEETQYF.

This clonotype has at least ten counts. The rearrangement uses TRBV6-5 and TRBJ2-3; D remains ambiguous. The CDR3 is made up of 9 amino acids. Germline V CDR1 and CDR2: MNHEY, SVGAGI. V lost 9 bases to trimming and J lost 6 bases, with 4 bases between them. The CDR3 sequence: CARADTQYF. CDR3 in DNA: TGTGCCAGGGCGGATACGCAGTATTTT.

This clonotype was counted ten times or more. This chain uses TRBV12-3 or TRBV12-4 with TRBJ2-7; 9 bases fit TRBD1. V shed 3 bases, J shed 7 bases, and the junction held 7 bases outside the gene matches. This CDR3 region has 14 residues. Here the CDR3 DNA reads TGTGCCAGCAGTTTTGGGACAGGGAACAAAGAGCAGTACTTC. Translating it yields CASSFGTGNKEQYF.

In its sample, this clonotype was seen many times. This chain joins TRBV6-1 and TRBJ2-7; TRBD1 is a possible D gene (6 bases). The V gene lost 9 bases and the J gene lost 3 bases, with 18 bases spanning the gap. Germline CDR1 and CDR2: MNHNS and SASEGT. The CDR3 spans 14 residues. CDR3 loop: CASDRQTGHYEQYF. The CDR3 DNA reads TGTGCCAGTGACCGCCAGACAGGCCACTACGAGCAGTACTTC.

This clonotype showed up many times. This sequence joins TRBV10-3 and TRBJ2-1, with TRBD2 identical over 10 bases. In germline, CDR1 is ENHRY, CDR2 SYGVKD. Trimming cost V 10 bases and J 7 bases; bases outside gene matches: 10. The CDR3 spans 14 residues. The CDR3 sequence is CATAPSGGLNEQFF. Written as DNA, the CDR3 is TGTGCCACCGCGCCTAGCGGGGGTCTTAATGAGCAGTTCTTC.

This clonotype was found many times. The V gene is TRBV6-5, the J gene TRBJ1-1, with D tentatively TRBD1 (6 bases). The germline CDR1 and CDR2 sequences are MNHEY and SVGAGI. Trimming cost V 5 bases and J 2 bases, with 12 bases left between them. The CDR3 is 14 residues long. Here the CDR3 reads CASSHKDSNTEAFF. CDR3 nucleotide sequence: TGTGCCAGCAGTCACAAGGACAGCAACACTGAAGCTTTCTTT.

The rearrangement links TRBV7-6 to TRBJ2-1, with 13 bases lining up with TRBD2. The CDR3 runs to 16 residues. Losses at the gene ends were 5 bases for V and 4 bases for J; bases not matched to a gene: 5. Germline V gives CDR1 SGHVS, CDR2 FNYEAQ. This CDR3 is CASSPLAGGIYNEQFF. The CDR3 DNA reads as TGTGCCAGCAGCCCACTAGCGGGGGGGATTTACAATGAGCAGTTCTTC.

This clonotype was seen repeatedly, ten times or more. The genes are TRBV12-3 or TRBV12-4 and TRBJ2-5; TRBD2 aligns across 8 bases. This CDR3 comprises 16 residues. Trimming cost V 3 bases and J 3 bases; bases outside gene matches: 9. The CDR3 protein is CASSFSPGLGEETQYF. The CDR3 nucleotides are TGTGCCAGCAGTTTTAGCCCGGGACTAGGGGAAGAGACCCAGTACTTC.

There are many counts of this clonotype. The chain links TRBV6-5 to TRBJ2-3; 11 nucleotides agree with TRBD2. The CDR3 consists of 16 residues. V was pared by 5 bases and J by 3 bases, with 7 bases of the junction left unmatched. The V gene's germline CDR1 is MNHEY and CDR2 SVGAGI. The CDR3 loop is CASSAGTSGSTDTQYF. The CDR3 region has the DNA TGTGCCAGCAGTGCCGGGACTAGCGGATCTACAGATACGCAGTATTTT.

In this sample, this clonotype is medium-sized. The chain has TRBV20-1 and TRBJ2-1, with 10 nucleotides matching TRBD2. V lost 6 bases, J lost 7 bases, and 6 bases stayed unmatched. Germline values: CDR1 DFQATT, CDR2 SNEGSKA (reference sequence). The CDR3 has 13 amino acids. This chain's CDR3 is CSAKASGGNEQFF. In DNA form, the CDR3 reads TGCAGTGCCAAGGCTAGCGGGGGTAATGAGCAGTTCTTC.

This clonotype appeared many times. The V call is TRBV6-6, the J call TRBJ2-7; 7 bases map to TRBD2. V lost 7 bases, J lost 3 bases, and 6 bases stayed unmatched. Germline V CDR1 and CDR2: MNHNY, SVGAGI (reference sequence). The CDR3 totals 13 residues. The CDR3 DNA reads TGTGCCAGCATAGGTAGCGGGCTCTACGAGCAGTACTTC. Translating it yields CASIGSGLYEQYF.

This clonotype was seen repeatedly, ten times or more. The chain carries TRBV7-8 and TRBJ2-1; TRBD2 agrees at 13 bases. Germline assignment: CDR1 SGHVS and CDR2 FQNEAQ. V was clipped by 4 bases and J by 10 bases; unmatched bases: 7. The CDR3 is 15 residues long. This CDR3 reads CASSYTSGGAVEQFF. Written as DNA, the CDR3 is TGTGCCAGCAGCTACACTAGCGGGGGGGCCGTGGAGCAGTTCTTC.

This clonotype was detected ten times or more. The gene calls are TRBV7-3 and TRBJ1-2, with unresolved D. Per germline, CDR1 SGHTA and CDR2 FQGTGA. There are 13 residues in the CDR3. The V end was cut by 4 bases, the J end by 4 bases, with 10 bases between. CDR3 in amino acids: CASSSIIGYGYTF. CDR3 nucleotides: TGTGCCAGCAGCTCCATTATTGGCTATGGCTACACCTTC.

This clonotype was picked up many times. The chain recombines TRBV12-3 or TRBV12-4 with TRBJ2-1, with TRBD2 matching over 8 bases. This CDR3 is 16 amino acids long. V shed 4 bases and J 2 bases; nucleotides not matched to a gene: 7. The CDR3 here is CASSYIGGVTYNEQFF. CDR3 in DNA: TGTGCCAGCAGTTATATCGGGGGGGTGACCTACAATGAGCAGTTCTTC.

Comments on this clonotype: With a much larger clone just one base away, this may be a read error. The V and J genes are TRBV7-9 and TRBJ2-1; maybe TRBD1 (6 bases). Per germline, CDR1 SEHNR and CDR2 FQNEAQ (reference sequence). The CDR3 spans 15 residues. CDR3 protein: CTSSLGAAEGDEQFF. The CDR3 bases are TGTACCAGCAGCTTAGGGGCAGCCGAGGGGGATGAGCAGTTCTTC.

The chain combines TRBV30 with TRBJ2-7, with TRBD2 identical over 10 bases. CDR1 GTSNPN and CDR2 SVGIG come from the germline V gene (reference sequence). J lost 4 bases, V lost 2 bases, and 2 bases had no gene match. CDR3 length equals 13 residues. Here the CDR3 reads CAWSRTSGYEQYF. The CDR3 DNA reads TGTGCCTGGAGTAGGACTAGCGGATACGAGCAGTACTTC.

This clonotype was observed at least ten times. The J gene is TRBJ1-2, the V gene TRBV28; 7 bases match TRBD1. The germline V gene encodes CDR1 MDHEN and CDR2 SYDVKM. With 2 bases clipped from V and 2 bases from J, the junction kept 2 bases outside the gene matches. The CDR3 has 14 amino acids. The CDR3 nucleotides read TGTGCCAGCAGTTTAGGGGACAGAAACTATGGCTACACCTTC. As protein: CASSLGDRNYGYTF.